The sequence of this T cell receptor (beta chain) was determined in a study of PD-L1 blockade in urothelial cancer. Whole-study context: Analysis of the blood was performed 3 weeks (second dose) and 6 weeks after treatment start. A median of 141,255 T cells was found in the blood samples.

TCR analog templates of synthetic origin were spiked into each PCR. The table came from immunoSEQ multiplex PCR; TCRdb's copy has only in-frame clones and leaves some out. The table includes tens of thousands of clones, about 88% detected once. Germline assignment: CDR1 SNHLY and CDR2 FYNNEI. This CDR3 comprises 13 residues. Trimming took 7 bases from V and 9 from J; bases not matched to a gene: 10. Time point here: pretreatment peripheral blood. This receptor was obtained from a donor at least 40 years old with urothelial cancer. Specimen: PBMCs, collected around atezolizumab (anti-PD-L1) treatment. The rearrangement links TRBV2 to TRBJ2-7; 9 bases align to TRBD2. For the CDR3, the DNA is TGTGCCAGCACCACCGGGACTAGCTTCGGGCAGTACTTC. This sequence encodes CASTTGTSFGQYF.